The clone carrying this T cell receptor (beta chain) was counted between two and nine times. Its antigen is not identified. The data stem from a study of identical twins. Everyone who gave samples was a healthy Caucasian. Template switching (which added a universal primer site) was used, and cDNA carried unique molecular identifiers. TCRdb used MiXCR to reprocess the 5' RACE reads, holding one entry per CDR3 protein. The sample includes around 570,000 distinct CDR3 sequences, around 9.6% of them seen just once. Study-wide findings and caveats: Abundant beta clonotypes from cord blood had fewer insertions, unlike memory repertoires, which showed none. Compared with models, monozygotic twins showed more out-of-frame TCR alpha sharing.

Trimming took 5 bases from V and 7 from J; bases not matched to a gene: 14. The CDR3 has 16 residues. Germline V gene lookup returns CDR1 MNHEY and CDR2 SVGEGT. The same data also contributed to another study, on yellow fever vaccine responses in identical twins.

The chain is built from TRBV6-2 or TRBV6-3 and TRBJ2-1, with TRBD2 matching 7 bases. The sequence came from a woman younger than 30 in good health. The sample taken for sequencing was PBMCs. CDR3 protein: CASSHPGLPIDNEQFF. CDR3 in DNA: TGTGCCAGCAGTCACCCGGGACTACCCATTGATAATGAGCAGTTCTTC.